This TCR beta chain was sequenced during a study of CD8 T cells in Susac syndrome. The T cells that were sequenced for TCR beta were CD8+ and CD4+ cells from blood. FACS was used to enrich TEMRA cells, whereas the CD8+ and CD4+ T cells were obtained by negative isolation. After extraction with the RNeasy kit, about 0.5 to 1 ug of the RNA was reverse transcribed using random hexamers. TCRdb re-called the immunoSEQ multiplex PCR reads through MiXCR, storing one row per CDR3 protein. The data show about 150,000 distinct CDR3 sequences, approximately 93% seen once. The sample was CD8+ T cells from PBMCs. The TCR originated in a human donor with multiple sclerosis.

The CDR3 here is CASSVHSLYGYTF. The CDR3 region has the DNA TGTGCCAGCAGCGTACACTCTCTCTATGGCTACACCTTC. J is TRBJ1-2 and V is TRBV9; no firm D call. V lost 1 base and J 4 bases, leaving 8 bases between the germline ends. This CDR3 is built from 13 residues. The germline V gene encodes CDR1 SGDLS and CDR2 YYNGEE.